This T cell receptor (beta chain) was profiled in a study of human T cells and chemical hapten exposure. TCRdb analysed the RACE reads with MiXCR anew, one entry per CDR3 protein. This sample has around 200,000 distinct CDR3 sequences, with almost 30% found just once. The CDR3 is 15 amino acids. V lost 6 bases, J lost 0 bases, and 14 bases lay in between. Germline values: CDR1 SQVTM, CDR2 ANQGSEA. Time point specified: pre-sensitization, week 0. As for treatment: therapeutic diphenylcyclopropenone sensitization with weekly scalp DPC. This sequence originates from a woman aged 25 to 39 with alopecia areata. Some clones in this sample may be carry-over from other donors' samples. V and J are TRBV29-1 and TRBJ2-2; D is possibly TRBD2 (6 bases). This material consisted of whole blood, taken in connection with sensitization to the hapten diphenylcyclopropenone (DPC). In DNA, the CDR3 is TGCAGCGTGAACCGTGGGGGGTCGAACACCGGGGAGCTGTTTTTT. Translated, it gives CSVNRGGSNTGELFF.